A single sample gave rise to the 22 T cell receptor beta chains below, sequenced in a study of blood T cell repertoires in COVID-19. Profiling relied on immunoSEQ multiplex PCR, and the TCRdb table lists in-frame clones only, not all of them. Of fewer than 350,000 clones listed, nearly 90% are singletons. Sample: peripheral blood. These TCRs come from a young man with active or convalescent COVID-19.

This clone was counted between two and nine times. Additional DNA sequences in this sample encode the identical CDR3. The V call is TRBV29-1, the J call TRBJ2-7, with D possibly TRBD2 on 5 matching bases. This CDR3 contains 12 residues. Trimming took 1 base from V and 4 from J, leaving 8 bases between them. Germline values: CDR1 SQVTM, CDR2 ANQGSEA. CDR3 sequence (DNA): TGCAGCGTTGAAGCTGGAGGATACGAGCAGTACTTC. Translated: CSVEAGGYEQYF.

This sequence joins TRBV19 and TRBJ1-1; 7 nucleotides agree with TRBD1. V shed 5 bases, J shed 1 base, and the junction held 4 bases outside the gene matches. Germline V gene data show CDR1 as LNHDA and CDR2 as SQIVND (reference sequence). The CDR3 is made up of 14 amino acids. The CDR3 DNA sequence: TGTGCCAGTAGTCCTAGGGGGCGGAACACTGAAGCTTTCTTT. Protein product: CASSPRGRNTEAFF.

The chain combines TRBV12-5 with TRBJ2-5; tentative D call: TRBD2 (6 bases). CDR1 is LGHNT and CDR2 is FRNRAP in the germline V gene. Trimming pared 0 bases from V and 5 bases from J, leaving 16 bases between. CDR3 length equals 16 residues. The CDR3 is CASGLVSGAGGETQYF. DNA of the CDR3: TGTGCTAGTGGTTTGGTATCCGGGGCAGGAGGGGAGACCCAGTACTTC.

The chain links TRBV9 to TRBJ2-3; a possible D gene is TRBD1 (6 bases). The CDR3 runs 12 residues. Germline V CDR1 and CDR2: SGDLS, YYNGEE. Trimming cost V 5 bases and J 12 bases, with 16 bases left between them. This CDR3 is CASRTDSGPQYF. CDR3 DNA: TGTGCCAGCAGGACGGACAGCGGTCCCCAGTATTTT.

V usage is TRBV5-1 and J usage is TRBJ1-2, with D uncertain. CDR3 length equals 16 residues. Looked up from germline, CDR1 is SGHRS and CDR2 is YFSETQ. V was shortened by 0 bases and J by 4 bases, with 16 bases between the two germline ends. The CDR3 is CASSLGIGRSGYGYTF. CDR3 DNA: TGCGCCAGCAGCTTGGGTATAGGCAGGTCTGGCTATGGCTACACCTTC. Using reference TRBV5-1 and TRBJ1-2 for the parts outside the CDR3, the full variable domain is KAGVTQTPRYLIKTRGQQVTLSCSPISGHRSVSWYQQTPGQGLQFLFEYFSETQRNKGNFPGRFSGRQFSNSRSEMNVSTLELGDSALYLCASSLGIGRSGYGYTFGSGTRLTVV.

This chain connects TRBV7-9 to TRBJ1-2; unclear D gene. Trimming took 5 bases from V and 2 from J, leaving 12 bases between them. The CDR3 is 14 residues long. CDR1 SEHNR and CDR2 FQNEAQ come from the germline V gene (reference sequence). The CDR3, as DNA: TGTGCCAGCAGCCCCCCCGTCTTAAACTATGGCTACACCTTC. Translated, it gives CASSPPVLNYGYTF.

This clone was observed once. The chain joins TRBV11-2 to TRBJ2-7; TRBD2 agrees at 7 bases. The J segment lost 4 bases and the V segment lost 5 bases, leaving 8 bases of the junction unmatched. CDR3 length: 14 amino acids. The germline V gene encodes CDR1 SGHAT and CDR2 FQNNGV. The CDR3 DNA reads as TGTGCCAGCAGCCCCCTTGGGAGGGCGTACGAGCAGTACTTC. It codes for CASSPLGRAYEQYF.

The chain couples TRBV9 to TRBJ2-5; the D is unclear. CDR1 and CDR2 from the germline V gene are SGDLS and YYNGEE. V was shortened by 4 bases and J by 3 bases, with 13 bases between the two germline ends. The CDR3 length is 14 residues. CDR3 amino acids: CASSPEELEETQYF. CDR3 nucleotide sequence: TGTGCCAGCAGCCCCGAAGAACTGGAAGAGACCCAGTACTTC.

V gene TRBV6-1 combines with J gene TRBJ1-3, with D unresolved. The CDR3 spans 16 residues. Trimming left V 2 bases short and J 1 base short, with 12 bases between. In germline, CDR1 is MNHNS, CDR2 SASEGT. The CDR3 DNA follows: TGTGCCAGCAGTGAATCGGTGTGGGCTTCTGGAAACACCATATATTTT. Its protein product is CASSESVWASGNTIYF.

The V and J genes are TRBV7-6 and TRBJ2-7; a weak D match, TRBD1 (6 bases). Germline assignment: CDR1 SGHVS and CDR2 FNYEAQ. This CDR3 is built from 14 residues. Trimming took 3 bases from V and 3 from J, leaving 12 bases between them. The CDR3 region has the DNA TGTGCCAGCAGCTTGGGGGACATCAACTACGAGCAGTACTTC. Encoded protein: CASSLGDINYEQYF.

The V gene is TRBV27, the J gene TRBJ2-7; 7 nucleotides match TRBD1. Trimming took 5 bases from V and 5 from J; bases not matched to a gene: 9. Germline V gene sequence: CDR1 MNHEY, CDR2 SMNVEV (reference sequence). The CDR3 sequence is 14 residues long. The DNA of the CDR3 is TGTGCCAGCAGTCCCTGGACAGGAGGCCACGAGCAGTACTTC. Encoded protein: CASSPWTGGHEQYF.

The chain is built from TRBV19 and TRBJ2-1, with TRBD1 matching over 9 bases. The germline CDR1 and CDR2 sequences are LNHDA and SQIVND (reference sequence). V trimming: 8 bases; J trimming: 9 bases; junction bases outside the gene matches: 8. This CDR3 is built from 13 residues. DNA of the CDR3: TGTGCCAGTTCGGACAGGGGTTATCGTGAGCAGTTCTTC. Translating it yields CASSDRGYREQFF.

This clone was found a few times. The chain uses TRBV7-6 and TRBJ2-1, with D uncertain. Germline V gene sequence: CDR1 SGHVS, CDR2 FNYEAQ. The CDR3 has 13 amino acids. Deletions cut 5 bases from V and 1 base from J, with 6 bases between. Here the CDR3 DNA reads TGTGCCAGCAGCCCAGGATCCTACAATGAGCAGTTCTTC. Amino acids: CASSPGSYNEQFF.

The rearrangement uses TRBV11-2 and TRBJ2-5, with D tentatively TRBD1 (5 bases). The CDR3 loop spans 15 amino acids. Trimming stripped 5 bases from V and 0 bases from J, with 13 bases between. The germline V gene has CDR1 SGHAT and CDR2 FQNNGV. The CDR3 region has the DNA TGTGCCAGCAGCCCCAAGGTGGACAACCAAGAGACCCAGTACTTC. Amino acids: CASSPKVDNQETQYF.

This chain uses TRBV4-1 with TRBJ1-2; possibly TRBD1 for D (5 bases). The CDR3 loop spans 15 amino acids. V was trimmed by 4 bases and J by 2 bases, leaving 14 bases between them. Germline CDR1 is MGHRA and CDR2 is YSYEKL. The CDR3 region has the DNA TGCGCCAGCAGCCGAGGATTTACAGGCAACTATGGCTACACCTTC. Its protein product is CASSRGFTGNYGYTF.

The rearrangement joins TRBV5-1 to TRBJ2-5, with 7 bases matching TRBD1. V lost 7 bases, J lost 1 base, and 10 bases stayed unmatched. The V gene's germline CDR1 is SGHRS and CDR2 YFSETQ. This CDR3 has 15 amino acids. CDR3 residues: CASARLRQGQETQYF. DNA of the CDR3: TGCGCCAGCGCGAGACTCCGACAGGGCCAAGAGACCCAGTACTTC.

The chain uses TRBV11-2 and TRBJ1-2, with 7 bases fitting TRBD1. The CDR3 is made up of 15 amino acids. CDR1 and CDR2 (germline): SGHAT, FQNNGV. Trimming cost V 4 bases and J 3 bases; bases outside gene matches: 8. The CDR3 DNA is TGTGCCAGCAGCTCTGGACGGGACAGTTACTATGGCTACACCTTC. Its translation is CASSSGRDSYYGYTF.

This clone was seen only once. The chain uses TRBV7-3 and TRBJ2-1, with TRBD2 matching 14 bases. In germline, CDR1 is SGHTA, CDR2 FQGTGA. CDR3 length: 16 residues. The J segment lost 9 bases and the V segment lost 5 bases, leaving 9 bases of the junction unmatched. CDR3 in amino acids: CASSQRLAGGLAEQFF. For the CDR3, the DNA is TGTGCCAGCAGCCAAAGACTAGCGGGGGGGCTTGCTGAGCAGTTCTTC.

The chain couples TRBV7-8 to TRBJ2-2; D might be TRBD2 (5 bases). Between the trimmed V and J ends, which lost 4 bases and 4 bases, there was a span of 10 bases. Looked up from germline, CDR1 is SGHVS and CDR2 is FQNEAQ. The CDR3 has 14 residues. DNA of the CDR3: TGTGCCAGCAGCTCGAAGGGAGTCACCGGGGAGCTGTTTTTT. Amino acids: CASSSKGVTGELFF.

Concerning this clone itself: At the DNA level, this CDR3 is encoded by other sequences in the same sample as well. The chain joins TRBV3-1 (or the pseudogene TRBV3-2) to TRBJ1-1; D unclear. The CDR3 extends over 13 amino acids. V lost 1 base to trimming and J lost 3 bases, with 6 bases between them. Germline lookup yields CDR1 LGHDT and CDR2 YNNKEL (reference sequence). The DNA for the CDR3 is TGTGCCAGCAGCCAAGCGCAGGACACTGAAGCTTTCTTT. Its translation: CASSQAQDTEAFF.

There are a few counts of this clone. The chain links TRBV4-1 to TRBJ1-4, with TRBD1 identical over 8 bases. CDR3 length: 16 amino acids. With 0 bases clipped from V and 7 bases from J, the junction kept 7 bases outside the gene matches. Germline V gene lookup returns CDR1 MGHRA and CDR2 YSYEKL. The CDR3 coding sequence is TGCGCCAGCAGCCAAGAGCTCAGGGGGCTGGGTGAAAAACTGTTTTTT. Translated, it gives CASSQELRGLGEKLFF.

J is TRBJ2-7 and V is TRBV7-2, with TRBD1 matching 7 bases. V shed 2 bases, J shed 6 bases, and the junction held 4 bases outside the gene matches. The CDR3 has 13 amino acids. Germline V gene lookup returns CDR1 SGHTA and CDR2 FQGNSA. The CDR3, as DNA: TGTGCCAGCAGCTTACTGACAGGGAGCGAGCAGTACTTC. The encoded protein is CASSLLTGSEQYF.